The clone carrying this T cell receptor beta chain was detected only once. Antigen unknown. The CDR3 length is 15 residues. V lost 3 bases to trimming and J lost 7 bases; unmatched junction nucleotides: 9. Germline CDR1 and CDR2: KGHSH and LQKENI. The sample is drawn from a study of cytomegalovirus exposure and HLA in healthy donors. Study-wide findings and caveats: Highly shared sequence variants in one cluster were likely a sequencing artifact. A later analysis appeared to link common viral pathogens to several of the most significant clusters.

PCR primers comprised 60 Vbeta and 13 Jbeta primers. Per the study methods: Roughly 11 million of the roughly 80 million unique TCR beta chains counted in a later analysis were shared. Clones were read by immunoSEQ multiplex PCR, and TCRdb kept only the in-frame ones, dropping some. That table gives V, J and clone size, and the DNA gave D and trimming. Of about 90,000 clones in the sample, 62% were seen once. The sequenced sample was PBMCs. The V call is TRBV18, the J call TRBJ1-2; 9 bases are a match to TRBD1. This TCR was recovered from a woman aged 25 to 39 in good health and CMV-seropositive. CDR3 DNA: TGTGCCAGCTCACCGTACCGGGACAGGGCTGGTGGCTACACCTTC. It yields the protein CASSPYRDRAGGYTF.